One sample yielded the 25 T cell receptor beta chains listed below, sequenced in a study of cytomegalovirus exposure and HLA in healthy donors. Both 60 Vbeta primers and 13 Jbeta primers went into the PCR. Here immunoSEQ multiplex PCR was the method, and the copy in TCRdb shows in-frame clones only, minus some. The sample contains around 190,000 clones, over 65% of which appear only once. Input material: PBMCs. Receptors originate from a woman aged 25 to 39 in good health and CMV-seronegative.

This clone has a single count. V gene TRBV11-3 combines with J gene TRBJ2-2, with D possibly matching TRBD2 (5 bases). The V and J ends lost 3 bases and 2 bases respectively, with 10 bases between them. Germline CDR1 and CDR2: SGHNT and YENEEA. The CDR3 spans 15 residues. CDR3 sequence (DNA): TGTGCCAGCAGCTTGGGCACGGGAAACACCGGGGAGCTGTTTTTT. Translation gives CASSLGTGNTGELFF. The full variable domain, its missing parts supplied by reference TRBV11-3 and TRBJ2-2, is EAGVVQSPRYKIIEKKQPVAFWCNPISGHNTLYWYLQNLGQGPELLIRYENEEAVDDSQLPKDRFSAERLKGVDSTLKIQPAELGDSAVYLCASSLGTGNTGELFFGEGSRLTVL.

The chain has TRBV27 and TRBJ2-1; 8 nucleotides line up with TRBD2. Germline CDR1 reads MNHEY; CDR2 reads SMNVEV (reference sequence). The CDR3 has 15 amino acids. The V segment lost 4 bases and the J segment 9 bases; nucleotides outside the gene matches: 11. The CDR3 nucleotides are TGTGCCAGCAGTTCCACCCTGACTAGCGATCGTGAGCAGTTCTTC. Protein product: CASSSTLTSDREQFF.

The chain employs TRBV6-6 and TRBJ1-2; D possibly corresponds to TRBD1 (5 bases). The CDR3 loop spans 12 amino acids. Trimming left V 5 bases short and J 6 bases short, with 10 bases between. Germline lookup yields CDR1 MNHNY and CDR2 SVGAGI (reference sequence). The CDR3, as DNA: TGTGCCAGCAGTCCCGCAGGGAATGGCTACACCTTC. Its protein is CASSPAGNGYTF.

This clone appeared a few times. The chain is built from TRBV5-4 and TRBJ1-1; a possible D gene is TRBD1 (5 bases). CDR3 length: 14 residues. The germline CDR1 and CDR2 sequences are SGHNT and YYREEE (reference sequence). Trimming cost V 2 bases and J 1 base, with 9 bases left between them. DNA of the CDR3: TGTGCCAGCAGCTTTGGGCAGGGGAACACTGAAGCTTTCTTT. Protein: CASSFGQGNTEAFF.

J is TRBJ2-7 and V is TRBV5-8, with a possible D match to TRBD2 (6 bases). Trimming stripped 3 bases from V and 0 bases from J, with 16 bases between. CDR3 length: 16 residues. Germline V gene sequence: CDR1 SGHTS, CDR2 YDEGEE. The CDR3 DNA reads as TGTGCCAGCAGCTACCGCGCCGGGACTGCCTCCTACGAGCAGTACTTC. This encodes CASSYRAGTASYEQYF.

The gene calls are TRBV7-9 and TRBJ1-2, with 9 bases matching TRBD1. J lost 5 bases, V lost 5 bases, and 12 bases had no gene match. The germline CDR1 and CDR2 sequences are SEHNR and FQNEAQ (reference sequence). CDR3 length: 16 residues. CDR3 loop: CASSGAIRDRAYGYTF. The CDR3 bases are TGTGCCAGCAGCGGCGCAATCCGGGACAGGGCTTATGGCTACACCTTC.

This rearrangement joins TRBV15 to TRBJ2-3; 10 nucleotides line up with TRBD2. CDR3 length: 17 amino acids. Germline V gene lookup returns CDR1 LNHNV and CDR2 YYDKDF (reference sequence). Losses at the gene ends were 1 base for V and 2 bases for J; bases not matched to a gene: 6. The CDR3: CATSRGPGTSVTDTQYF. For the CDR3, the DNA is TGTGCCACCAGCAGAGGGCCCGGGACTAGCGTCACAGATACGCAGTATTTT.

CDR3 DNA: TGCGCCAGCAGACGTCAGGGGAGCTCTGGAAACACCATATATTTT. It translates to CASRRQGSSGNTIYF. V is TRBV5-1 and J is TRBJ1-3; weak D call: TRBD1 (6 bases). Germline-derived CDR1 and CDR2 are SGHRS and YFSETQ. The CDR3 has 15 residues. Between the trimmed V and J ends, which lost 5 bases and 0 bases, there was a span of 12 bases. Variable domain in full (rest from reference TRBV5-1 and TRBJ1-3): KAGVTQTPRYLIKTRGQQVTLSCSPISGHRSVSWYQQTPGQGLQFLFEYFSETQRNKGNFPGRFSGRQFSNSRSEMNVSTLELGDSALYLCASRRQGSSGNTIYFGEGSWLTVV.

The gene calls are TRBV7-9 and TRBJ2-7, with no clear D. CDR1 is SEHNR and CDR2 is FQNEAQ in the germline V gene (reference sequence). Between the trimmed V and J ends, which lost 3 bases and 2 bases, there was a span of 8 bases. There are 13 residues in the CDR3. CDR3 in amino acids: CASSLPAPYEQYF. In DNA, the CDR3 is TGTGCCAGCAGCTTGCCAGCGCCCTACGAGCAGTACTTC.

The chain carries TRBV27 and TRBJ1-1; a possible D gene is TRBD1 (6 bases). CDR3 size: 15 residues. Per the germline V gene, CDR1 is MNHEY and CDR2 is SMNVEV (reference sequence). Trimming took off 2 bases at V and 1 base at J, with 11 bases between the two ends. The CDR3 coding sequence is TGTGCCAGCAGTTTAGTTATGGGGGCGAACACTGAAGCTTTCTTT. Translating gives CASSLVMGANTEAFF.

J is TRBJ1-2 and V is TRBV5-1, with D possibly TRBD1 on 5 matching bases. The CDR3 covers 16 residues. Germline V CDR1 and CDR2: SGHRS, YFSETQ. V dropped 4 bases and J dropped 0 bases, with 16 bases sitting between them. In nucleotides, the CDR3 is TGCGCCAGCAGCACCGACAGTGCGGTGGCTAACTATGGCTACACCTTC. Protein product: CASSTDSAVANYGYTF.

This clone was counted once. The V and J genes are TRBV7-6 and TRBJ2-5; D gene ambiguous. The J call may be in error: the DNA end matches TRBJ2-7 better. The CDR3 length is 14 residues. In germline, CDR1 is SGHVS, CDR2 FNYEAQ. DNA of the CDR3: TGTGCCAGCAGCTTCTCCCCATCCTCCTACGAGCAGTACTTC. It yields the protein CASSFSPSSYEQYF.

About this clone: Other nucleotide sequences in the sample specify the same CDR3. The V gene is TRBV5-1, the J gene TRBJ2-7; 9 bases match TRBD1. The V segment lost 3 bases and the J segment 2 bases; nucleotides outside the gene matches: 6. This CDR3 has 15 residues. CDR1 SGHRS and CDR2 YFSETQ come from the germline V gene. CDR3 region: CASSWGQGATYEQYF. The CDR3 DNA is TGCGCCAGCAGCTGGGGACAGGGAGCCACCTACGAGCAGTACTTC.

The V gene is TRBV5-1, the J gene TRBJ2-1; maybe TRBD2 (7 bases). Germline V gene lookup returns CDR1 SGHRS and CDR2 YFSETQ. This CDR3 is built from 14 residues. V lost 4 bases, J lost 7 bases, and 15 bases lay in between. The CDR3 DNA reads as TGCGCCAGCAGCGGGGGGGCCTCTAGGAATGAGCAGTTCTTC. It is translated as CASSGGASRNEQFF.

This clone was found a few times. This chain uses TRBV6-4 with TRBJ1-2; tentative D call: TRBD1 (5 bases). Germline loops: CDR1 MRHNA, CDR2 SNTAGT. This CDR3 has 15 amino acids. Trimming pared 0 bases from V and 4 bases from J, leaving 12 bases between. The CDR3 region is CASSDSAGVGYGYTF. DNA of the CDR3: TGTGCCAGCAGTGACTCGGCGGGGGTCGGCTATGGCTACACCTTC.

This chain links TRBV27 with TRBJ2-5, with TRBD1 matching 7 bases. The DNA end lines up better with TRBJ2-7; the J call may be wrong. Germline V gene lookup returns CDR1 MNHEY and CDR2 SMNVEV (reference sequence). This CDR3 is 14 amino acids long. The CDR3 sequence: CASRPRDRPHEQYF. DNA of the CDR3: TGTGCCAGCAGGCCGAGGGACAGACCACACGAGCAGTACTTC.

The gene calls are TRBV6-1 and TRBJ1-1, with 7 bases identical to TRBD1. V was clipped by 3 bases and J by 5 bases; unmatched bases: 3. Germline V gene lookup returns CDR1 MNHNS and CDR2 SASEGT. This CDR3 region has 13 residues. CDR3 coding DNA: TGTGCCAGCAGTGATAGGGGGCATACTGAAGCTTTCTTT. Protein sequence: CASSDRGHTEAFF.

This chain uses TRBV27 with TRBJ1-1; TRBD1 agrees at 9 bases. This CDR3 comprises 14 residues. From germline, CDR1 is MNHEY and CDR2 SMNVEV (reference sequence). V was clipped by 5 bases and J by 4 bases; unmatched bases: 5. This chain's CDR3 is CASSPTGGVTEAFF. The CDR3 nucleotides read TGTGCCAGCAGTCCCACAGGGGGCGTCACTGAAGCTTTCTTT.

The V and J genes are TRBV7-6 and TRBJ2-1, with 7 bases matching TRBD2. The CDR3 loop spans 18 amino acids. CDR1 is SGHVS and CDR2 is FNYEAQ in the germline V gene. V shed 2 bases and J 4 bases; nucleotides not matched to a gene: 14. DNA of the CDR3: TGTGCCAGCAGCTTAAGACCCTCCACTAGCGAACTATACAATGAGCAGTTCTTC. Its translation: CASSLRPSTSELYNEQFF.

J is TRBJ1-1 and V is TRBV2, with a tentative D call TRBD1 (6 bases). CDR3 length: 13 residues. Germline CDR1 is SNHLY and CDR2 is FYNNEI. In DNA, the CDR3 is TGTGTCGATCGGACAGATTGGAACACTGAAGCTTTCTTT. As protein: CVDRTDWNTEAFF. The variable domain in full, with the rest retrieved from reference TRBV2 and TRBJ1-1, is EPEVTQTPSHQVTQMGQEVILRCVPISNHLYFYWYRQILGQKVEFLVSFYNNEISEKSEIFDDQFSVERPDGSNFTLKIRSTKLEDSAMYFCVDRTDWNTEAFFGQGTRLTVV.

The V call is TRBV6-5, the J call TRBJ2-5; D uncertain. The DNA end favors TRBJ2-7, so the J call may be wrong. This CDR3 region has 11 residues. CDR1 and CDR2 (germline): MNHEY, SVGAGI. The CDR3 loop is CASSYTLEQYF. The CDR3 nucleotides read TGTGCCAGCAGTTACACTCTCGAGCAGTACTTC.

The chain joins TRBV20-1 to TRBJ2-1; the D is unclear. V was pared by 3 bases and J by 8 bases, with 8 bases between. This CDR3 is built from 11 residues. Germline V gives CDR1 DFQATT, CDR2 SNEGSKA (reference sequence). As DNA, the CDR3 is TGCAGTGCTAGCCCCAGCGATGAGCAGTTCTTC. This sequence encodes CSASPSDEQFF.

V is TRBV5-5 and J is TRBJ1-1; weak D call: TRBD1 (5 bases). This CDR3 contains 16 residues. The germline V gene encodes CDR1 SGHKS and CDR2 YYEKEE (reference sequence). Trimming took off 3 bases at V and 0 bases at J, with 15 bases between the two ends. DNA for the CDR3: TGTGCCAGCAGCTCCCGACAGACCTCCATGAACACTGAAGCTTTCTTT. Its translation: CASSSRQTSMNTEAFF.

Only a few counts were recorded for this clone. The chain has TRBV15 and TRBJ2-7; 8 bases align to TRBD1. Germline V gene lookup returns CDR1 LNHNV and CDR2 YYDKDF (reference sequence). CDR3 length equals 15 residues. After removal of 0 bases from V and 3 bases from J, the junction contained 4 bases not matched to a gene. The CDR3 loop reads CATSRDAGGSYEQYF. In DNA form, the CDR3 reads TGTGCCACCAGCAGAGATGCAGGGGGCAGCTACGAGCAGTACTTC. Looking up the rest from reference TRBV15 and TRBJ2-7 gives the full variable domain: DAMVIQNPRYQVTQFGKPVTLSCSQTLNHNVMYWYQQKSSQAPKLLFHYYDKDFNNEADTPDNFQSRRPNTSFCFLDIRSPGLGDTAMYLCATSRDAGGSYEQYFGPGTRLTVT.

V is TRBV5-4 and J is TRBJ2-2; 8 bases align to TRBD1. Trimming removed 3 bases from V and 7 bases from J; junction bases left unmatched: 11. This CDR3 has 16 residues. From germline, CDR1 is SGHNT and CDR2 YYREEE (reference sequence). The CDR3 here is CASSSTSTGEIGELFF. As DNA, the CDR3 is TGTGCCAGCAGCTCTACATCGACAGGGGAAATCGGGGAGCTGTTTTTT.